The clone carrying this T cell receptor (beta chain) has a handful of counts. Its antigen remains unidentified. At the survey level, the v3.0 immunoSEQ assay was run. The study targeted 40,000-50,000 T-cell genomes per sample in sequencing. Here immunoSEQ multiplex PCR was the method, and the copy in TCRdb shows in-frame clones only, minus some. Here the sample spans approximately 26,000 clones, around 85% being singletons. The data derive from a study of long-term antiretroviral therapy in people with HIV. Findings of the study overall: Post-ART diversity increased but stayed below transplant donor controls.

Trimming stripped 4 bases from V and 6 bases from J, with 12 bases between. The CDR3 consists of 14 residues. CDR1 and CDR2 (germline): LNHDA, SQIVND (reference sequence). Each contributor possessed a minimum of one pre-ART and a minimum of two post-ART PBMC samples. Treated in the United States were all of the participants with HIV. The chain has TRBV19 and TRBJ2-2; perhaps TRBD1 as D (6 bases). The specimen comprised unsorted PBMCs, sampled 2.3 years after starting antiretroviral therapy. The TCR sequence derives from a middle-aged man with HIV. The CDR3 here is CASSTLTGSGELFF. CDR3 in DNA: TGTGCCAGTAGTACCCTTACAGGGTCCGGGGAGCTGTTTTTT.